Given below is one TCR beta chain in context. Its cognate antigen is unknown. This specimen comes from a study of T cells in localized non-small cell lung cancer. Overall study findings and caveats: Multi-region tumor sequencing was not done, so intratumor heterogeneity could not be excluded. The appearance of a median roughly 61 of the top 100 tumor clones was seen in adjacent lung. There was an association of higher blood T cell density with longer overall survival. Adjacent uninvolved lung tissue had the highest T cell clonality, exceeding tumor.

TCRdb's copy holds only in-frame clones and misses some; the assay was immunoSEQ multiplex PCR. The sample lists roughly 34,000 clones; about 85% were seen once. This CDR3 contains 18 residues. The J segment lost 0 bases and the V segment lost 0 bases, leaving 6 bases of the junction unmatched. Germline-derived CDR1 and CDR2 are KGHSH and LQKENI. The specimen comprised peripheral blood mononuclear cells, sampled before any cancer treatment. The chain recombines TRBV18 with TRBJ2-7, with 12 positions matching TRBD2. The source is a man aged 40 to 70 with stage III lung adenocarcinoma. DNA for the CDR3: TGTGCCAGCTCACCACCAGAGACTAGCGGGGGCGACTCCTACGAGCAGTACTTC. The encoded protein is CASSPPETSGGDSYEQYF.